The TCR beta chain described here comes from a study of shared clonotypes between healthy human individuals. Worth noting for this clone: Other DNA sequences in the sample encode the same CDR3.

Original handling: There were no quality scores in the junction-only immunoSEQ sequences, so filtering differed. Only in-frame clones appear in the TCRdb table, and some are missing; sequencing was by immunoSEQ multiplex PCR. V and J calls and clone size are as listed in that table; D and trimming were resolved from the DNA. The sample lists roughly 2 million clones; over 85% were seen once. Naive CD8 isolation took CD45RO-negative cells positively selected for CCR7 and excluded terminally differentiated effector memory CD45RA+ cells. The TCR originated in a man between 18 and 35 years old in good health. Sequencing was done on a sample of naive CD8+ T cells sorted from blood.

CDR3 in DNA: TGCAGCGTCCCCGGGACCGTGGGTGAAAAACTGTTTTTT. Its protein is CSVPGTVGEKLFF. V and J are TRBV29-1 and TRBJ1-4; tentatively, D is TRBD1 (5 bases). The CDR3 is made up of 13 amino acids. V lost 6 bases, J lost 7 bases, and 15 bases lay in between. In germline, CDR1 is SQVTM, CDR2 ANQGSEA. The full variable domain, its missing parts supplied by reference TRBV29-1 and TRBJ1-4, is SAVISQKPSRDICQRGTSLTIQCQVDSQVTMMFWYRQQPGQSLTLIATANQGSEATYESGFVIDKFPISRPNLTFSTLTVSNMSPEDSSIYLCSVPGTVGEKLFFGSGTQLSVL.